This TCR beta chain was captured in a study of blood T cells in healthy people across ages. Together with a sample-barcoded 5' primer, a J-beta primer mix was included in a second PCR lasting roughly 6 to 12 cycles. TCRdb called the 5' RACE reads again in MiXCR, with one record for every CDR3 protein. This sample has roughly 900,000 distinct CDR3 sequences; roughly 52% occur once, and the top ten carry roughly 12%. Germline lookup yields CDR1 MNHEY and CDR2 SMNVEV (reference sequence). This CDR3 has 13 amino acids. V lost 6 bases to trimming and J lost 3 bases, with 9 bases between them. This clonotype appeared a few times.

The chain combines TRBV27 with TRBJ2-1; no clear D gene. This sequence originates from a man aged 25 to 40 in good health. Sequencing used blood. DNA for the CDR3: TGTGCCAGCAGGGGGATAGACTACAATGAGCAGTTCTTC. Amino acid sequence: CASRGIDYNEQFF.